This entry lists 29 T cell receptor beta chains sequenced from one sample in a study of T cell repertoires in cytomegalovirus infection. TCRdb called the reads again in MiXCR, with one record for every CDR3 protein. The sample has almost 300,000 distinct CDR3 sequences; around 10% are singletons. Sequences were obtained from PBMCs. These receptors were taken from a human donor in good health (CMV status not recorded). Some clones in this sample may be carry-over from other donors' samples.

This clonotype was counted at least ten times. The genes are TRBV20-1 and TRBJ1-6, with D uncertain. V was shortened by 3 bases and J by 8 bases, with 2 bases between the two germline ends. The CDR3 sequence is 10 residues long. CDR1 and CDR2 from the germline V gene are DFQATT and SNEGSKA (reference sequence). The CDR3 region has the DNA TGCAGTGCTAGGGATTCACCCCTCCACTTT. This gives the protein CSARDSPLHF.

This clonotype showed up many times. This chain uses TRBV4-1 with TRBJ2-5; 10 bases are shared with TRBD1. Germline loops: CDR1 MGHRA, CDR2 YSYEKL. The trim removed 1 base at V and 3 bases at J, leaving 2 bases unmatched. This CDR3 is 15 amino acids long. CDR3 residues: CASSQGDRGKETQYF. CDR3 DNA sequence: TGCGCCAGCAGCCAAGGGGACAGGGGTAAAGAGACCCAGTACTTC.

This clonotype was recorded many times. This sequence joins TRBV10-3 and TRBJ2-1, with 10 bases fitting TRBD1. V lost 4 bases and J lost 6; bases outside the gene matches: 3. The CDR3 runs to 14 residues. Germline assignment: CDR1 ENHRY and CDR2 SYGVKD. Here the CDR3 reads CAISGQGALNEQFF. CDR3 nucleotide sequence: TGTGCCATCAGTGGACAGGGGGCACTCAATGAGCAGTTCTTC.

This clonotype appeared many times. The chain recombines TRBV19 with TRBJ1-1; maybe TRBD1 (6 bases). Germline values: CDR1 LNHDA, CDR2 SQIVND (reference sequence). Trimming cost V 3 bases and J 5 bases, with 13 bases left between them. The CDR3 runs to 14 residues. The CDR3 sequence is CASSMGPGVTEAFF. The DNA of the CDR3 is TGTGCCAGTAGTATGGGTCCAGGGGTGACTGAAGCTTTCTTT.

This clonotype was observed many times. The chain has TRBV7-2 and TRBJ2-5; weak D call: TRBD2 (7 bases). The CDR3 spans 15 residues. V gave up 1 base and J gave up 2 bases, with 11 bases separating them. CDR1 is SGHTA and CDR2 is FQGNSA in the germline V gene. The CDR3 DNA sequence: TGTGCCAGCAGCTTAGTAGGGGGGGTTCAAGAGACCCAGTACTTC. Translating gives CASSLVGGVQETQYF.

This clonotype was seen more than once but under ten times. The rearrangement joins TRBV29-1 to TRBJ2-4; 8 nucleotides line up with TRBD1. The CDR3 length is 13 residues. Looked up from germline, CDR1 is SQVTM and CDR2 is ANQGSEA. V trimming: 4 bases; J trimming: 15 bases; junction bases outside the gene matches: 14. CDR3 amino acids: CSVGEQGAVKLYF. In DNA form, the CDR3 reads TGCAGCGTTGGGGAGCAGGGGGCGGTAAAGCTGTACTTC.

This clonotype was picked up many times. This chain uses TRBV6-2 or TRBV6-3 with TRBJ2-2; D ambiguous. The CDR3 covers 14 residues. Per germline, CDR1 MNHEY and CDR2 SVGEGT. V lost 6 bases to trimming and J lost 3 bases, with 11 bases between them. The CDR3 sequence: CASSPNFDTGELFF. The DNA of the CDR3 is TGTGCCAGCAGCCCCAACTTTGACACCGGGGAGCTGTTTTTT.

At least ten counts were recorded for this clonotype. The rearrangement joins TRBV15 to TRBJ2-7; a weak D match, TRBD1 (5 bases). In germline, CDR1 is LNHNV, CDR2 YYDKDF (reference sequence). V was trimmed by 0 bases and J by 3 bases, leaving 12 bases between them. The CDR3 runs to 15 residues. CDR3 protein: CATSRDMGLGYEQYF. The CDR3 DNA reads TGTGCCACCAGCAGAGATATGGGGCTGGGCTACGAGCAGTACTTC.

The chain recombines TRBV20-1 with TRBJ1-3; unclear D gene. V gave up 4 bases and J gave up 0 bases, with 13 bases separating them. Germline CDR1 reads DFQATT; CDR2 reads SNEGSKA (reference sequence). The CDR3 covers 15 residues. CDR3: CSAISGLASGNTIYF. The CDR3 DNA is TGCAGTGCTATCTCGGGTTTGGCCTCTGGAAACACCATATATTTT.

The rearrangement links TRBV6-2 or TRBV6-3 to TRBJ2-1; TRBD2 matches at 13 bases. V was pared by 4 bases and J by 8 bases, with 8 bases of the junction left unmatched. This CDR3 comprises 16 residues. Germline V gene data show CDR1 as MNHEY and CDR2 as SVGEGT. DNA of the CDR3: TGTGCCAGCAGTTTGTTACTAGCGGGGGGGCGAGATGAGCAGTTCTTC. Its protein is CASSLLLAGGRDEQFF.

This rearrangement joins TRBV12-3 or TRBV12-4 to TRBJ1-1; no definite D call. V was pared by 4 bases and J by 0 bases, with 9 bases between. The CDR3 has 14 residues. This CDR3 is CASSSPVMNTEAFF. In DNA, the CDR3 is TGTGCCAGCAGTTCTCCGGTCATGAACACTGAAGCTTTCTTT.

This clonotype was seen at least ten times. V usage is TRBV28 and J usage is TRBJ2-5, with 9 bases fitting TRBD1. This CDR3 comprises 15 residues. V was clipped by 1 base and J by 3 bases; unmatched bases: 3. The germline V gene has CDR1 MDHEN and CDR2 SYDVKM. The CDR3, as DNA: TGTGCCAGCAGTTTATTCCGGGACAGGGAAGAGACCCAGTACTTC. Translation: CASSLFRDREETQYF. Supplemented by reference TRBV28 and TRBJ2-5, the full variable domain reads DVKVTQSSRYLVKRTGEKVFLECVQDMDHENMFWYRQDPGLGLRLIYFSYDVKMKEKGDIPEGYSVSREKKERFSLILESASTNQTSMYLCASSLFRDREETQYFGPGTRLLVL.

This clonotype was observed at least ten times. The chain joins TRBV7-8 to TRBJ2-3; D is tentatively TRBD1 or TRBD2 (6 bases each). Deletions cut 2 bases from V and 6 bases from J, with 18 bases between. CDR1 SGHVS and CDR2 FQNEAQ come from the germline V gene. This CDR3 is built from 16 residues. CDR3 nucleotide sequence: TGTGCCAGCAGCTTAAGGCCCCCTTGGAGGGGGGATACGCAGTATTTT. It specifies CASSLRPPWRGDTQYF.

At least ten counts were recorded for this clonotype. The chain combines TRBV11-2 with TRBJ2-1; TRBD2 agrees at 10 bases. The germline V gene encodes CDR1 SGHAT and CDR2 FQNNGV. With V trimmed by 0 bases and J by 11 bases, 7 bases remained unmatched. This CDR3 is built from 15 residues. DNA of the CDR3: TGTGCCAGCAGCTTAGAACTAGCGGGATTCATTCAGCAGTTCTTC. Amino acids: CASSLELAGFIQQFF. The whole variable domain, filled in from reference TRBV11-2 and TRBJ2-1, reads EAGVAQSPRYKIIEKRQSVAFWCNPISGHATLYWYQQILGQGPKLLIQFQNNGVVDDSQLPKDRFSAERLKGVDSTLKIQPAKLEDSAVYLCASSLELAGFIQQFFGPGTRLTVL.

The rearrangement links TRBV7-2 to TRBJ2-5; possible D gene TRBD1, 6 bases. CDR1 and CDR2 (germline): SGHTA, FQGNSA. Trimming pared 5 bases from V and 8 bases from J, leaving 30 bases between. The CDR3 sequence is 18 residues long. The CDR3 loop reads CASSPSLGGVLGRETQYF. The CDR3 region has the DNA TGTGCCAGCAGCCCATCCCTAGGGGGAGTTTTGGGCCGGGAAACCCAGTACTTC.

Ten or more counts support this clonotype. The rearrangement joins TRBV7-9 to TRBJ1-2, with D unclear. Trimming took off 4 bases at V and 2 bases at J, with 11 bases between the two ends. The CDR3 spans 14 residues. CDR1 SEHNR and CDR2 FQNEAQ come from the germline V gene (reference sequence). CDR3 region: CASSSPTQNYGYTF. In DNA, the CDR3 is TGTGCCAGCAGCTCCCCGACCCAGAACTATGGCTACACCTTC. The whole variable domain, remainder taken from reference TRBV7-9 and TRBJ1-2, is DTGVSQNPRHKITKRGQNVTFRCDPISEHNRLYWYRQTLGQGPEFLTYFQNEAQLEKSRLLSDRFSAERPKGSFSTLEIQRTEQGDSAMYLCASSSPTQNYGYTFGSGTRLTVV.

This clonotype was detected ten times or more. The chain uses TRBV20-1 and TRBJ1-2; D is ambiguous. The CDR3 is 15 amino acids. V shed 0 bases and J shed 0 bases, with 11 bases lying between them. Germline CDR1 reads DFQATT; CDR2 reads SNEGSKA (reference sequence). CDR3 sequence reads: CSARDRLGTNYGYTF. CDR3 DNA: TGCAGTGCTAGAGATCGTTTAGGGACTAACTATGGCTACACCTTC.

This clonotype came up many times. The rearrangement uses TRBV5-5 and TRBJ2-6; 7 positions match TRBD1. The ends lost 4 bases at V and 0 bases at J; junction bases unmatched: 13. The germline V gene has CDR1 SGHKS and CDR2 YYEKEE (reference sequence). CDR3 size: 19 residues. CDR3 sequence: CASSPSWGTATSGANVLTF. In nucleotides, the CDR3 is TGTGCCAGCAGCCCATCCTGGGGGACAGCTACCTCTGGGGCCAACGTCCTGACTTTC.

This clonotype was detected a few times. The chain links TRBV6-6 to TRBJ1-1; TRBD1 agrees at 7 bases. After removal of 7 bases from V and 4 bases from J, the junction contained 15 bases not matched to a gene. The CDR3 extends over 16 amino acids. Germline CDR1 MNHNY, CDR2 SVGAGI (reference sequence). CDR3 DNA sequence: TGTGCCAGCACGAAAGGGGGCCCCGGGGTGGTCACTGAAGCTTTCTTT. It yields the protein CASTKGGPGVVTEAFF.

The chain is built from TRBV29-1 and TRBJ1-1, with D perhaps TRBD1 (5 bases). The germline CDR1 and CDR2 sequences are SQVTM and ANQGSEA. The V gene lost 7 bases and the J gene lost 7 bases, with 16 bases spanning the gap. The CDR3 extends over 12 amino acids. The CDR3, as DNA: TGCAGCGCCGCAGGGAGGGGCGGTGAAGCTTTCTTT. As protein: CSAAGRGGEAFF. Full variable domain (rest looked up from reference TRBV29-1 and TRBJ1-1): SAVISQKPSRDICQRGTSLTIQCQVDSQVTMMFWYRQQPGQSLTLIATANQGSEATYESGFVIDKFPISRPNLTFSTLTVSNMSPEDSSIYLCSAAGRGGEAFFGQGTRLTVV.

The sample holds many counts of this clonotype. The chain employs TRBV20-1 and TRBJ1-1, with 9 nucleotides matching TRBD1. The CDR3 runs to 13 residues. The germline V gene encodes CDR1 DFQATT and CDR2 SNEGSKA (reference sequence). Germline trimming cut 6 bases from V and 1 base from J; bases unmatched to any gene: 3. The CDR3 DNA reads TGCAGTGCCAGGACAGGGGCGAACACTGAAGCTTTCTTT. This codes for CSARTGANTEAFF.

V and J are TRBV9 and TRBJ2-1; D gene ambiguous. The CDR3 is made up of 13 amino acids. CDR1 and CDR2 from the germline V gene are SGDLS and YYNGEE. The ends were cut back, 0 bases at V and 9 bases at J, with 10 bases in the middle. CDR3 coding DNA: TGTGCCAGCAGCGTAGCCAAGGAAGGTGAGCAGTTCTTC. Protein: CASSVAKEGEQFF.

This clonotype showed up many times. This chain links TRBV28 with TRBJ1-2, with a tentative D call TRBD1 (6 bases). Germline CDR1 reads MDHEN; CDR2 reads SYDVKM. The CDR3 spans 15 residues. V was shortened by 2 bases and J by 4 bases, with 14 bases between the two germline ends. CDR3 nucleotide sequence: TGTGCCAGCAGTTTACCGGGACAAGTTCCCTATGGCTACACCTTC. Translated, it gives CASSLPGQVPYGYTF.

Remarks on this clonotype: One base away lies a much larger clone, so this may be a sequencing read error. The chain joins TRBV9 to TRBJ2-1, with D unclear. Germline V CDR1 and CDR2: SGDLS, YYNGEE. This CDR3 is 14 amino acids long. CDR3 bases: TGTGCCAGCAGCATGTCCCCAATTGTAAATGAGCAGTGCTTC. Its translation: CASSMSPIVNEQCF. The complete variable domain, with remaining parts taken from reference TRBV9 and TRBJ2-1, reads DSGVTQTPKHLITATGQRVTLRCSPRSGDLSVYWYQQSLDQGLQFLIQYYNGEERAKGNILERFSAQQFPDLHSELNLSSLELGDSALYFCASSMSPIVNEQCFGPGTRLTVL.

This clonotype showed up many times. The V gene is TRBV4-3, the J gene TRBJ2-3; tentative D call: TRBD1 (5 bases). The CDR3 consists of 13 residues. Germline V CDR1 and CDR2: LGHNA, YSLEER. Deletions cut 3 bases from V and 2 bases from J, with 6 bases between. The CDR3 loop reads CASSHRDTDTQYF. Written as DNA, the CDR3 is TGCGCCAGCAGCCACAGGGACACAGATACGCAGTATTTT.

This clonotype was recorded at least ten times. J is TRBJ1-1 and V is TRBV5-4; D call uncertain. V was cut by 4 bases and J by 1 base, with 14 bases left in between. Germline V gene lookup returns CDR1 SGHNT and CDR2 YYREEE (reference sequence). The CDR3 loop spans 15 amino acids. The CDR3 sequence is CASSLDPVGNTEAFF. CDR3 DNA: TGTGCCAGCAGCCTGGACCCTGTCGGGAACACTGAAGCTTTCTTT.

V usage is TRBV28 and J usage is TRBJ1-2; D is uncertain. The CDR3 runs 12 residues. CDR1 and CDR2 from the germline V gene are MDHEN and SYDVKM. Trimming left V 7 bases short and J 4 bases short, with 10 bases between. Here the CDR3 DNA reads TGTGCCAGCAAAGCAGGCCCCTATGGCTACACCTTC. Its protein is CASKAGPYGYTF.

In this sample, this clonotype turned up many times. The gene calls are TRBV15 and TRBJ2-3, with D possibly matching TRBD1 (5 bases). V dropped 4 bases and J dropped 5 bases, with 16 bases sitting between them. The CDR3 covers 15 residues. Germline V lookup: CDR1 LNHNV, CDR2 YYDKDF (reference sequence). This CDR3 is CATSIRQLSQDTQYF. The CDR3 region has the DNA TGTGCCACCAGCATTAGACAGTTATCCCAAGATACGCAGTATTTT.

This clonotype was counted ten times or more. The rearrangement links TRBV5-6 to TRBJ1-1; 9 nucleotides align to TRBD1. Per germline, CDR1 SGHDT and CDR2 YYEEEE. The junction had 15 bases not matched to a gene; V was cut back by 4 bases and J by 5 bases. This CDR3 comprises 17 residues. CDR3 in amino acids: CASSVLPGQGQETEAFF. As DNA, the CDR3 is TGTGCCAGCAGCGTGCTCCCGGGACAGGGACAGGAGACTGAAGCTTTCTTT.